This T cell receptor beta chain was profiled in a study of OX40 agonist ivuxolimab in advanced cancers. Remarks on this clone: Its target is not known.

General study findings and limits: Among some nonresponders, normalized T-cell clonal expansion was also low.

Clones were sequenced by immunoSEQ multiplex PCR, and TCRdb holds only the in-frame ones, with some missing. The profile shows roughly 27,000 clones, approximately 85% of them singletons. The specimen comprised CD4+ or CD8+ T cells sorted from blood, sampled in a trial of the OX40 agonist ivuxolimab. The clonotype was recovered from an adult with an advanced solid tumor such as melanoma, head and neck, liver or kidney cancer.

The CDR3 DNA is TGTGCCAGCAGTTACGGACTAGCATACGAGCAGTACTTC. It is translated as CASSYGLAYEQYF. The V gene is TRBV6-6, the J gene TRBJ2-7; 8 positions match TRBD2. V was clipped by 2 bases and J by 4 bases; unmatched bases: 1. The germline gives CDR1 MNHNY, CDR2 SVGAGI (reference sequence). This CDR3 has 13 residues.